The 31 T cell receptor beta chains below all came from one sample that was sequenced in a study of blood T cell repertoires in COVID-19 (dated by TCRdb to 2019 to 2021). Preparation of the library involved the immunoSEQ multiplex PCR assay. The table comes from immuneACCESS by way of TCRdb, which keeps in-frame sequences with V and J called. Part of the clones is missing from these tables; in studies checked, under half for an unresolved V gene and the rest for unknown reasons. The sample table contains 200,000 to 250,000 clones; only one count was recorded for roughly 80% of them. 4% to 6% of the sample is in the top ten clones. What was sequenced was peripheral blood. Receptors originate from an elderly woman with active or convalescent COVID-19.

The count of this clone is one. The chain employs TRBV11-3 and TRBJ2-7; D gene unclear. The CDR3 is 14 amino acids. Germline values: CDR1 SGHNT, CDR2 YENEEA. V shed 5 bases and J shed 0 bases, with 11 bases lying between them. CDR3 amino acids: CASSPKLNSYEQYF. CDR3 DNA sequence: TGTGCCAGCAGCCCGAAGCTGAACTCCTACGAGCAGTACTTC.

V and J are TRBV28 and TRBJ1-5; D is perhaps TRBD1 (6 bases). This CDR3 comprises 15 residues. V dropped 4 bases and J dropped 0 bases, with 10 bases sitting between them. The germline CDR1 and CDR2 sequences are MDHEN and SYDVKM. The chain's CDR3 is CASSWGGNSNQPQHF. The CDR3 DNA reads as TGTGCCAGCAGTTGGGGGGGCAATAGCAATCAGCCCCAGCATTTT.

This clone was seen a handful of times. V is TRBV2 and J is TRBJ1-5, with a tentative D call TRBD1 (6 bases). The CDR3 has 14 amino acids. V was cut by 2 bases and J by 5 bases, with 10 bases left in between. Germline V gene lookup returns CDR1 SNHLY and CDR2 FYNNEI. The CDR3: CASSERQEDQPQHF. As DNA, the CDR3 is TGTGCCAGCAGTGAACGACAGGAGGATCAGCCCCAGCATTTT.

This clone was counted a single time. This sequence joins TRBV3-1 (or the pseudogene TRBV3-2) and TRBJ1-3, with 8 bases matching TRBD1. Germline assignment: CDR1 LGHDT and CDR2 YNNKEL (reference sequence). The CDR3 consists of 14 residues. The junction had 3 bases not matched to a gene; V was cut back by 6 bases and J by 2 bases. CDR3 region: CASRTTGAGNTIYF. The CDR3 DNA sequence: TGTGCCAGCAGAACGACAGGGGCTGGAAACACCATATATTTT.

The genes are TRBV18 and TRBJ2-3, with 13 bases fitting TRBD2. V was clipped by 3 bases and J by 2 bases; unmatched bases: 2. CDR1 KGHSH and CDR2 LQKENI come from the germline V gene. This CDR3 contains 16 residues. CDR3 amino acids: CASSPGLAGITDTQYF. The DNA of the CDR3 is TGTGCCAGCTCACCGGGACTAGCGGGGATCACAGATACGCAGTATTTT.

V is TRBV7-2 and J is TRBJ1-3, with D unresolved. The CDR3 is 14 residues long. V dropped 3 bases and J dropped 2 bases, with 8 bases sitting between them. Germline values: CDR1 SGHTA, CDR2 FQGNSA. The CDR3 bases are TGTGCCAGCAGCTTCACCCACACTGGAAACACCATATATTTT. It codes for CASSFTHTGNTIYF.

V and J are TRBV20-1 and TRBJ1-2, with D perhaps TRBD1 (5 bases). The CDR3 runs 16 residues. Between the trimmed V and J ends, which lost 3 bases and 2 bases, there was a span of 19 bases. The V gene's germline CDR1 is DFQATT and CDR2 SNEGSKA (reference sequence). The CDR3 DNA is TGCAGTGCTAGTAACTCGATCTTGACAGAGAACTATGGCTACACCTTC. It yields the protein CSASNSILTENYGYTF.

In DNA form, the CDR3 reads TGTGCCAGCAGTTCCGGGTCCTTAGCGAACACCGGGGAGCTGTTTTTT. Its protein is CASSSGSLANTGELFF. J is TRBJ2-2 and V is TRBV28; the D is unclear. Deletions cut 4 bases from V and 0 bases from J, with 12 bases between. This CDR3 contains 16 residues. Germline V lookup: CDR1 MDHEN, CDR2 SYDVKM.

CDR3 sequence reads: CASSPQIQYEQFF. The CDR3 region has the DNA TGTGCCAGCAGCCCCCAGATTCAGTATGAGCAGTTCTTC. V usage is TRBV14 and J usage is TRBJ2-1, with no clear D. Trimming took off 4 bases at V and 8 bases at J, with 12 bases between the two ends. Germline V gives CDR1 SGHDN, CDR2 FVKESK. This CDR3 region has 13 residues.

This chain's CDR3 is CASRGGSQETQYF. CDR3 DNA sequence: TGTGCCAGCAGAGGGGGTAGCCAAGAGACCCAGTACTTC. The chain combines TRBV12-3 or TRBV12-4 with TRBJ2-5; a weak D match, TRBD1 (6 bases). The CDR3 is 13 amino acids. Trimming cost V 6 bases and J 1 base, with 9 bases left between them.

The rearrangement uses TRBV18 and TRBJ1-2; possible D gene TRBD1, 6 bases. Trimming stripped 3 bases from V and 2 bases from J, with 10 bases between. Germline CDR1 reads KGHSH; CDR2 reads LQKENI. The CDR3 has 14 residues. In DNA, the CDR3 is TGTGCCAGCTCACCCTCACAGGGAAACTATGGCTACACCTTC. Protein sequence: CASSPSQGNYGYTF.

This rearrangement joins TRBV10-1 to TRBJ1-5, with 8 bases lining up with TRBD1. CDR1 WNHNN and CDR2 SYGVQD come from the germline V gene (reference sequence). V dropped 9 bases and J dropped 6; count of bases not matched to a gene: 7. The CDR3 is 13 amino acids. CDR3 sequence (DNA): TGCGCCAGAGCAGGGGGCCAGGGTCAGCCCCAGCATTTT. It codes for CARAGGQGQPQHF.

Comments on this clone: Additional DNA sequences in this sample encode the identical CDR3. This chain links TRBV9 with TRBJ1-1; D gene unclear. V lost 2 bases, J lost 2 bases, and 7 bases lay in between. This CDR3 comprises 13 residues. CDR1 and CDR2 (germline): SGDLS, YYNGEE. This chain's CDR3 is CASSVRRNTEAFF. The CDR3 DNA is TGTGCCAGCAGCGTCCGCAGAAACACTGAAGCTTTCTTT.

The rearrangement uses TRBV5-1 and TRBJ1-1; TRBD1 is a possible D gene (5 bases). The V end lost 1 base, the J end lost 3 bases, and 16 bases lay between the germline ends. Germline V lookup: CDR1 SGHRS, CDR2 YFSETQ. The CDR3 is 16 residues long. DNA for the CDR3: TGCGCCAGCAGCTTGTTGGTACGGGGGACCGACACTGAAGCTTTCTTT. Encoded protein: CASSLLVRGTDTEAFF.

The rearrangement uses TRBV27 and TRBJ2-7; 10 bases line up with TRBD1. The ends lost 5 bases at V and 3 bases at J; junction bases unmatched: 4. CDR3 size: 14 residues. Germline lookup yields CDR1 MNHEY and CDR2 SMNVEV (reference sequence). DNA of the CDR3: TGTGCCAGCAGTCTGAGGACAGGGGGCTACGAGCAGTACTTC. Amino acid sequence: CASSLRTGGYEQYF.

CDR3: CASSIYTGTEAFF. DNA of the CDR3: TGTGCCAGCAGCATATACACAGGGACTGAAGCTTTCTTT. This chain links TRBV9 with TRBJ1-1; possibly TRBD1 for D (6 bases). The germline CDR1 and CDR2 sequences are SGDLS and YYNGEE. CDR3 length equals 13 residues. V lost 4 bases and J lost 5, with 12 bases in between.

This chain joins TRBV5-1 and TRBJ1-5; the D gene is possibly TRBD1 (6 bases). The CDR3 covers 15 residues. V lost 4 bases and J 2 bases, leaving 13 bases between the germline ends. Germline values: CDR1 SGHRS, CDR2 YFSETQ. Here the CDR3 reads CASSTDSGGNQPQHF. The CDR3 DNA follows: TGCGCCAGCAGCACGGACAGTGGAGGCAATCAGCCCCAGCATTTT.

The rearrangement links TRBV5-1 to TRBJ2-7, with 11 nucleotides matching TRBD2. The CDR3 extends over 16 amino acids. Germline CDR1 reads SGHRS; CDR2 reads YFSETQ. Trimming cost V 3 bases and J 6 bases; bases outside gene matches: 11. The CDR3 loop reads CASSSPTSGIPREQYF. DNA of the CDR3: TGCGCCAGCAGCTCACCGACTAGCGGGATCCCTCGCGAGCAGTACTTC.

This sequence joins TRBV5-4 and TRBJ2-3; 10 nucleotides agree with TRBD2. Unmatched junction bases numbered 8, after V lost 1 base and J lost 3 bases. Germline CDR1 SGHNT, CDR2 YYREEE (reference sequence). CDR3 length equals 17 residues. DNA of the CDR3: TGTGCCAGCAGCTTGAAGCGAGCGGGGGGGCTAACAGATACGCAGTATTTT. Translated: CASSLKRAGGLTDTQYF.

This clone was seen more than once but under ten times. The chain is built from TRBV9 and TRBJ2-1; a weak D match, TRBD2 (5 bases). The CDR3 has 16 amino acids. Per germline, CDR1 SGDLS and CDR2 YYNGEE. V shed 2 bases and J shed 0 bases, with 12 bases lying between them. The CDR3 here is CASSVSGMSSYNEQFF. CDR3 in DNA: TGTGCCAGCAGCGTCTCGGGGATGAGCTCCTACAATGAGCAGTTCTTC.

The V call is TRBV5-1, the J call TRBJ1-4, with a weak D call TRBD1 (6 bases). Germline V CDR1 and CDR2: SGHRS, YFSETQ. V lost 3 bases and J 7 bases, leaving 13 bases between the germline ends. The CDR3 is 14 amino acids. The chain's CDR3 is CASSSTGLGEKLFF. The DNA of the CDR3 is TGCGCCAGCAGCTCTACAGGGTTAGGTGAAAAACTGTTTTTT.

The V gene is TRBV5-1, the J gene TRBJ2-4, with 11 bases that match TRBD1. Germline V gene lookup returns CDR1 SGHRS and CDR2 YFSETQ. This CDR3 comprises 16 residues. Losses at the gene ends were 3 bases for V and 9 bases for J; bases not matched to a gene: 11. CDR3 coding DNA: TGCGCCAGCAGCTCGGAAGGGACAGGGGGTAGTGGCATTCAGTACTTC. Amino acid sequence: CASSSEGTGGSGIQYF.

This rearrangement joins TRBV2 to TRBJ2-7, with a possible D match to TRBD1 (6 bases). The CDR3 runs to 12 residues. Germline V gives CDR1 SNHLY, CDR2 FYNNEI. V lost 4 bases, J lost 3 bases, and 7 bases lay in between. The CDR3 spells CASSGDNYEQYF. DNA of the CDR3: TGTGCCAGCAGTGGGGACAACTACGAGCAGTACTTC. The full variable domain, completed using reference TRBV2 and TRBJ2-7, is EPEVTQTPSHQVTQMGQEVILRCVPISNHLYFYWYRQILGQKVEFLVSFYNNEISEKSEIFDDQFSVERPDGSNFTLKIRSTKLEDSAMYFCASSGDNYEQYFGPGTRLTVT.

This clone was seen a handful of times. CDR3 DNA sequence: TGTGCCAGCAGCTCGGCCCACCTAGACAATGAGCAGTTCTTC. Its translation is CASSSAHLDNEQFF. The chain couples TRBV7-2 to TRBJ2-1; no reliable D call. V was cut by 4 bases and J by 5 bases, with 12 bases left in between. Germline values: CDR1 SGHTA, CDR2 FQGNSA. The CDR3 loop spans 14 amino acids.

This chain connects TRBV3-1 (or the pseudogene TRBV3-2) to TRBJ2-1, with 8 bases identical to TRBD2. The CDR3 is 16 residues long. Looked up from germline, CDR1 is LGHDT and CDR2 is YNNKEL (reference sequence). V trimming: 0 bases; J trimming: 5 bases; junction bases outside the gene matches: 6. In DNA, the CDR3 is TGTGCCAGCAGCCAAGATCCAGCGGGGGTTCACAATGAGCAGTTCTTC. It specifies CASSQDPAGVHNEQFF.

The gene calls are TRBV15 and TRBJ2-7; D is possibly TRBD1 (6 bases). This CDR3 is built from 15 residues. V shed 1 base and J shed 4 bases, with 14 bases lying between them. The germline CDR1 and CDR2 sequences are LNHNV and YYDKDF (reference sequence). CDR3 protein: CATSRVRQGWYEQYF. CDR3 nucleotide sequence: TGTGCCACCAGCAGAGTTCGCCAGGGGTGGTACGAGCAGTACTTC. Using reference TRBV15 and TRBJ2-7 for the parts outside the CDR3, the full variable domain is DAMVIQNPRYQVTQFGKPVTLSCSQTLNHNVMYWYQQKSSQAPKLLFHYYDKDFNNEADTPDNFQSRRPNTSFCFLDIRSPGLGDTAMYLCATSRVRQGWYEQYFGPGTRLTVT.

V usage is TRBV5-6 and J usage is TRBJ1-3; TRBD1 might be the D (6 bases). CDR3 size: 14 residues. V was clipped by 1 base and J by 3 bases, with 8 bases between them. CDR1 SGHDT and CDR2 YYEEEE come from the germline V gene. CDR3 in amino acids: CASSLQGFGNTIYF. CDR3 in DNA: TGTGCCAGCAGCTTGCAGGGGTTTGGAAACACCATATATTTT.

V is TRBV18 and J is TRBJ1-1, with D possibly TRBD1 on 6 matching bases. Trimming removed 8 bases from V and 2 bases from J, with 15 bases in between. The CDR3 runs to 14 residues. Germline V gene lookup returns CDR1 KGHSH and CDR2 LQKENI. CDR3 loop: CASLRDRINTEAFF. The CDR3 region has the DNA TGTGCCAGCCTACGAGACAGGATAAACACTGAAGCTTTCTTT.

This clone was counted a single time. The chain uses TRBV5-1 and TRBJ2-2; D gene unclear. CDR3 length: 14 residues. CDR1 and CDR2 (germline): SGHRS, YFSETQ. Trimming took off 0 bases at V and 5 bases at J, with 8 bases between the two ends. CDR3 loop: CASSLGPPTGELFF. CDR3 DNA: TGCGCCAGCAGCTTGGGGCCTCCAACCGGGGAGCTGTTTTTT.

The gene calls are TRBV30 and TRBJ1-2, with a possible D match to TRBD1 (6 bases). The V and J ends lost 1 base and 8 bases respectively, with 20 bases between them. Germline CDR1 is GTSNPN and CDR2 is SVGIG (reference sequence). There are 15 residues in the CDR3. CDR3 sequence reads: CAWSAFTTPQGGYTF. The CDR3, as DNA: TGTGCCTGGAGTGCCTTTACGACCCCTCAGGGGGGCTACACCTTC.

The chain is built from TRBV28 and TRBJ2-1; 7 nucleotides line up with TRBD2. With V trimmed by 1 base and J by 6 bases, 6 bases remained unmatched. CDR3 length: 15 residues. Per germline, CDR1 MDHEN and CDR2 SYDVKM. This CDR3 is CASSLLGGSLNEQFF. CDR3 in DNA: TGTGCCAGCAGTTTATTGGGCGGGAGCCTCAATGAGCAGTTCTTC.